This T cell receptor beta chain was recovered during a study of cytomegalovirus exposure and HLA in healthy donors. Study-wide findings and caveats: First-cohort TCR clusters tended to co-occur in the approximately 110 validation repertoires, a later analysis found. As confirmed in vitro, three CMV-associated chains were specific for CMV antigens. A list of around 150 TCR beta chains associated with cytomegalovirus was given.

Germline V gene data show CDR1 as GTSNPN and CDR2 as SVGIG (reference sequence). The junction had 7 bases not matched to a gene; V was cut back by 5 bases and J by 6 bases. The CDR3 runs to 15 residues. A remark on this clone: Its antigen is not identified.

Sequencing used immunoSEQ multiplex PCR; TCRdb keeps in-frame clones, though not all of them. This table holds 130,000 or so clones, roughly 89% found once. The sequencing sample was made of PBMCs. The V call is TRBV30, the J call TRBJ2-1; TRBD2 matches at 13 bases. This receptor was obtained from a woman aged 18 to 35 in good health and CMV-seronegative. As DNA, the CDR3 is TGTGCCTGGGCTAGGACTAGCGGGGGCTTCAATGAGCAGTTCTTC. It specifies CAWARTSGGFNEQFF.